One and the same sample provided the 11 T cell receptor beta chains below, sequenced in a study of Ad26.COV2.S vaccination and SARS-CoV-2 variants. The data were produced by immunoSEQ multiplex PCR, yet TCRdb's version contains in-frame clones alone and is incomplete. The sample lists about 350,000 clones; just over 90% were seen once. This material consisted of peripheral blood, taken after recovery from COVID-19. These receptors came from a human donor who had recovered from COVID-19.

This chain links TRBV12-5 with TRBJ2-1; D is ambiguous. The CDR3 covers 15 residues. The germline gives CDR1 LGHNT, CDR2 FRNRAP. V lost 5 bases to trimming and J lost 4 bases, with 15 bases between them. The CDR3 nucleotides read TGTGCTAGTGGTGGATTAGGCCAGACTTACAATGAGCAGTTCTTC. Protein: CASGGLGQTYNEQFF.

The chain uses TRBV14 and TRBJ2-1; the D gene is possibly TRBD1 (5 bases). V was pared by 8 bases and J by 0 bases, with 17 bases between. CDR3 length equals 16 residues. Germline values: CDR1 SGHDN, CDR2 FVKESK. CDR3 nucleotides: TGTGCCAGCTCCCCCAAGGGGCCGGGCTCCTACAATGAGCAGTTCTTC. Translation: CASSPKGPGSYNEQFF.

The rearrangement links TRBV5-4 to TRBJ2-6; TRBD2 agrees at 9 bases. CDR1 and CDR2 (germline): SGHNT, YYREEE (reference sequence). This CDR3 contains 19 residues. V lost 2 bases to trimming and J lost 4 bases; unmatched junction nucleotides: 13. CDR3 sequence reads: CASSFPSGGSSPGANVLTF. CDR3 bases: TGTGCCAGCAGCTTTCCCAGCGGGGGGTCCTCTCCGGGGGCCAACGTCCTGACTTTC. Combining the CDR3 with reference TRBV5-4 and TRBJ2-6 gives the whole variable domain ETGVTQSPTHLIKTRGQQVTLRCSSQSGHNTVSWYQQALGQGPQFIFQYYREEENGRGNFPPRFSGLQFPNYSSELNVNALELDDSALYLCASSFPSGGSSPGANVLTFGAGSRLTVL.

This clone was recorded only once. The chain has TRBV27 and TRBJ1-2; 7 nucleotides line up with TRBD1. The CDR3 is 15 amino acids. V gave up 4 bases and J gave up 8 bases; unmatched junction bases: 13. The germline gives CDR1 MNHEY, CDR2 SMNVEV (reference sequence). CDR3 DNA sequence: TGTGCCAGCAGTTGGGACCCCACAGGGGCGGGAGGCTACACCTTC. Encoded protein: CASSWDPTGAGGYTF.

This clone has a single count. This chain joins TRBV5-1 and TRBJ1-3, with D unresolved. Germline CDR1 reads SGHRS; CDR2 reads YFSETQ. This CDR3 region has 16 residues. The germline V and J ends were trimmed by 0 bases and 2 bases, with 12 bases remaining between them. CDR3 nucleotides: TGCGCCAGCAGCTTGGCCCCCCAAAAACCTGGAAACACCATATATTTT. Translated: CASSLAPQKPGNTIYF.

The rearrangement uses TRBV7-6 and TRBJ2-5; D call uncertain. CDR1 SGHVS and CDR2 FNYEAQ come from the germline V gene. Trimming cost V 1 base and J 5 bases, with 8 bases left between them. CDR3 size: 13 residues. The CDR3 sequence is CASSLDVGETQYF. CDR3 nucleotides: TGTGCCAGCAGCTTAGATGTAGGGGAGACCCAGTACTTC.

CDR3 loop: CASSVVPGEAGYTF. In DNA form, the CDR3 reads TGTGCCAGCAGCGTAGTGCCGGGGGAGGCTGGCTACACCTTC. J is TRBJ1-2 and V is TRBV9, with a tentative D call TRBD1 (5 bases). Germline-derived CDR1 and CDR2 are SGDLS and YYNGEE. Trimming stripped 0 bases from V and 7 bases from J, with 13 bases between. The CDR3 is 14 amino acids.

This rearrangement joins TRBV7-2 to TRBJ2-1; unclear D gene. The V gene lost 1 base and the J gene lost 4 bases, with 17 bases spanning the gap. Germline V gene lookup returns CDR1 SGHTA and CDR2 FQGNSA. The CDR3 is 17 residues long. CDR3 in amino acids: CASSLEPSNPPYNEQFF. CDR3 bases: TGTGCCAGCAGCTTAGAACCCTCTAATCCCCCTTACAATGAGCAGTTCTTC.

The rearrangement uses TRBV6-5 and TRBJ1-6, with 9 bases fitting TRBD1. The CDR3 loop spans 15 amino acids. Germline values: CDR1 MNHEY, CDR2 SVGAGI. The junction had 1 base not matched to a gene; V was cut back by 0 bases and J by 7 bases. CDR3 sequence: CASSYSGQGNSPLHF. The CDR3 bases are TGTGCCAGCAGTTACTCTGGACAGGGGAATTCACCCCTCCACTTT.

The rearrangement joins TRBV14 to TRBJ2-3; D perhaps matches TRBD1 (5 bases). CDR1 is SGHDN, CDR2 FVKESK, per germline. CDR3 length: 20 amino acids. V lost 1 base to trimming and J lost 4 bases, with 27 bases between them. The CDR3, as DNA: TGTGCCAGCAGCCAAGGTGCAGGGTATACCACTTTAGGGTTTGCAGATACGCAGTATTTT. Its translation: CASSQGAGYTTLGFADTQYF. Using reference TRBV14 and TRBJ2-3 for the parts outside the CDR3, the full variable domain is EAGVTQFPSHSVIEKGQTVTLRCDPISGHDNLYWYRRVMGKEIKFLLHFVKESKQDESGMPNNRFLAERTGGTYSTLKVQPAELEDSGVYFCASSQGAGYTTLGFADTQYFGPGTRLTVL.

The V and J genes are TRBV19 and TRBJ2-7; D assignment may be TRBD1 or TRBD2 (5 bases each). The V gene's germline CDR1 is LNHDA and CDR2 SQIVND (reference sequence). V was shortened by 5 bases and J by 2 bases, with 19 bases between the two germline ends. The CDR3 runs 16 residues. The CDR3 loop reads CASSWGWWSLPYEQYF. The CDR3 DNA sequence: TGTGCCAGTAGTTGGGGGTGGTGGAGCCTCCCCTACGAGCAGTACTTC.